This TCR beta chain was found in a study of T cell repertoires in cytomegalovirus infection. The CDR3 length is 12 residues. V lost 1 base and J lost 7, with 7 bases in between. Germline assignment: CDR1 MDHEN and CDR2 SYDVKM. The table lists this clonotype with a few counts. Its antigen is unknown. TCRdb recomputed calls from the reads with MiXCR, one row per CDR3 protein. The sample comprises some 920,000 distinct CDR3 sequences, roughly 30% of which are singletons, and under 15% rests with the top ten. V and J are TRBV28 and TRBJ1-1; no clear D gene. Specimen: cultured CD8+ T cells from PBMCs, collected from culture after CMV antigen stimulation. The sequence was obtained from a human donor in good health (CMV status not recorded). Some clones in this sample may be carry-over from other donors' samples. The CDR3 nucleotides read TGTGCCAGCAGTTTATACGCAGGTGAAGCTTTCTTT. Translated, it gives CASSLYAGEAFF.